One TCR beta chain is described in this entry. Per the original methods: Counts of nucleated cells, estimated from reference gene primer amplification, were obtained. The method was immunoSEQ multiplex PCR; TCRdb's version includes in-frame clones alone and lacks a portion of them. The D gene and trimming were derived from the DNA, and the V and J assignments and clone size from that table. Here the sample spans 65,000 to 90,000 clones, about 91% being singletons. This entry comes from a study of blood T cell repertoires in COVID-19. Study at large: The samples span acute and convalescent COVID-19 from the United States, Italy and Spain. The cDNA or gDNA used as material had been derived from T cells, B-cell-depleted T cells, or PBMCs.

Germline assignment: CDR1 SGHTA and CDR2 FQGTGA. The CDR3 covers 13 residues. V dropped 5 bases and J dropped 5 bases, with 10 bases sitting between them. V and J are TRBV7-3 and TRBJ2-1; D is possibly TRBD2 (5 bases). Sequenced sample: peripheral blood. The receptor comes from a woman older than 75 with acute or convalescent COVID-19. CDR3 sequence: CASSVSGNNEQFF. In DNA form, the CDR3 reads TGTGCCAGCAGCGTAAGCGGTAACAATGAGCAGTTCTTC.